The sample holds many counts of the clone carrying this T cell receptor (beta chain). Its antigen is still unknown. The sample is drawn from a study of metastatic and nonmetastatic thyroid tumors. The overall study: Both malignant and benign thyroid patients supplied peripheral blood and tumor or nodule tissue samples, across which the repertoires of these patients were then compared.

As originally analysed: For papillary thyroid cancer, a distant-metastasis classifier was constructed from CDR3 differences observed across clinicopathological groups. TCRdb re-analyzed the PCR reads through MiXCR. Here the V and J calls rest on TCRdb's processing, not on the authors' analysis. Among fewer than 25,000 clones, 18% were seen once, and the ten largest hold approximately 2.9%. No treatment had been given to any patient before thyroid surgery. This CDR3 region has 16 residues. Germline V gene lookup returns CDR1 LGHNA and CDR2 YNFKEQ. With 0 bases removed from V and 6 bases from J, the gap between germline ends came to 14 bases. The study, taken as a whole, reports: The reported finding was significantly higher TCR beta diversity in malignant thyroid tumors relative to benign nodules, in blood and tumor.

Material: adjacent normal tissue. The rearrangement joins TRBV4-2 to TRBJ1-4; D not certain. This receptor was taken from a male donor with papillary thyroid cancer or a benign thyroid nodule (not recorded which). Some clones in this sample may be carry-over from other donors' samples. The CDR3 DNA sequence: TGTGCCAGCAGCCAAGATCGTGGGAGACCTGATGAAAAACTGTTTTTT. It yields the protein CASSQDRGRPDEKLFF.